This T cell receptor (beta chain) comes out of a study of STAT5B mutations in CD4+ large granular lymphocyte leukemia. Study-wide results and limits: Patient CD4-sorted repertoires looked more clonal than healthy CD4+ repertoires, even without putative leukemic clones. Main leukemic clonotypes were patient-specific, but about 25% appeared at low frequency elsewhere.

Sequenced by immunoSEQ multiplex PCR; TCRdb stores in-frame clones only, minus some. The data show 30,000 to 40,000 clones, approximately 88% seen once. A word on this clone: What it recognizes is unknown.

The sequence was collected from a human donor in good health. Sequenced sample: CD4+ T cells from blood buffy coats.

The CDR3 DNA follows: TGTGCCAGCAGTGGGGCGGGCAATACGCAGTATTTT. It codes for CASSGAGNTQYF. This chain uses TRBV27 with TRBJ2-3; D is perhaps TRBD1 or TRBD2 (5 bases each). Germline assignment: CDR1 MNHEY and CDR2 SMNVEV (reference sequence). The CDR3 is 12 amino acids. V lost 5 bases and J 7 bases, leaving 10 bases between the germline ends.